This paragraph covers one T cell receptor beta chain sequence. These data are taken from a study of preoperative IRX-2 immunotherapy in early breast cancer. Method: immunoSEQ multiplex PCR; TCRdb's copy keeps in-frame clones and lacks some. The table lists about 19,000 clones, approximately 80% of them singletons. Germline assignment: CDR1 MGHRA and CDR2 YSYEKL. CDR3 size: 18 residues. Trimming removed 0 bases from V and 7 bases from J; junction bases left unmatched: 13. The treatment denotes: preoperative locoregional IRX-2 cytokine immunotherapy. This phase Ib study tested locoregional IRX-2 cytokine immunotherapy given before surgery.

This sample comprised lymph node tissue, obtained after IRX-2 immunotherapy. The sequence came from a human donor with breast cancer. V gene TRBV4-1 combines with J gene TRBJ2-2, with 8 bases that match TRBD1. The CDR3 nucleotides are TGCGCCAGCAGCCAAGACCGGACAGGGTGGGCAATGGGCGGGGAGCTGTTTTTT. Translation gives CASSQDRTGWAMGGELFF.